Below, 30 T cell receptor beta chains from the same sample are listed, as sequenced in a study of T cell responses to AZD1222 COVID-19 vaccine. Using immunoSEQ multiplex PCR, the repertoire was profiled, and TCRdb retains in-frame clones only, with some absent. Of 200,000 to 250,000 clones in the sample, about 95% were seen once. Material: peripheral blood, obtained 28 days after the second dose of the MenACWY control vaccine. Receptors were obtained from an adult who received the MenACWY meningococcal vaccine as a control.

The chain uses TRBV30 and TRBJ2-2, with 8 positions matching TRBD1. The length of the CDR3 is 16 residues. J was trimmed by 6 bases and V by 0 bases; bases with no gene match: 9. CDR1 and CDR2 (germline): GTSNPN, SVGIG (reference sequence). The CDR3 nucleotides read TGTGCCTGGAGTGTCCAGGGGGCGCGAGTTCCCGGGGAGCTGTTTTTT. This sequence encodes CAWSVQGARVPGELFF.

This chain uses TRBV2 with TRBJ2-5; TRBD2 agrees at 7 bases. Germline V gene data show CDR1 as SNHLY and CDR2 as FYNNEI. The CDR3 is 13 residues long. V shed 9 bases, J shed 1 base, and the junction held 5 bases outside the gene matches. CDR3 in DNA: TGTGCCAGTGCGCTAGCGGTCCAAGAGACCCAGTACTTC. This gives the protein CASALAVQETQYF.

The V gene is TRBV6-5, the J gene TRBJ2-7; D gene uncertain. The germline gives CDR1 MNHEY, CDR2 SVGAGI. This CDR3 has 13 residues. Trimming took 6 bases from V and 5 from J, leaving 14 bases between them. The CDR3 nucleotides read TGTGCCAGCAGCCGCACCGTTTGGAACGAGCAGTACTTC. Encoded protein: CASSRTVWNEQYF.

The V gene is TRBV27, the J gene TRBJ1-2; 10 positions agree with TRBD1. Germline V gene sequence: CDR1 MNHEY, CDR2 SMNVEV (reference sequence). The length of the CDR3 is 16 residues. The V gene end was trimmed by 7 bases and the J gene end by 0 bases; junction bases not matched to a gene: 8. CDR3 sequence reads: CASKPGQGRANYGYTF. The CDR3 bases are TGTGCCAGCAAACCGGGACAGGGGCGAGCTAACTATGGCTACACCTTC.

The V gene is TRBV5-4, the J gene TRBJ1-4; no firm D call. The germline CDR1 and CDR2 sequences are SGHNT and YYREEE (reference sequence). The CDR3 consists of 15 residues. Trimming left V 0 bases short and J 4 bases short, with 10 bases between. CDR3 bases: TGTGCCAGCAGCTTGGCCGGAGGGATTAATGAAAAACTGTTTTTT. It codes for CASSLAGGINEKLFF.

This rearrangement joins TRBV28 to TRBJ1-5, with TRBD1 matching over 7 bases. Trimming took 6 bases from V and 2 from J; bases not matched to a gene: 4. The CDR3 is 14 residues long. The germline V gene has CDR1 MDHEN and CDR2 SYDVKM. The CDR3 nucleotides are TGTGCCAGCAGGATGGACAGGCGCAATCAGCCCCAGCATTTT. Its translation is CASRMDRRNQPQHF.

V is TRBV18 and J is TRBJ2-1, with D possibly TRBD2 on 9 matching bases. This CDR3 is 18 amino acids long. Germline V gives CDR1 KGHSH, CDR2 LQKENI. Trimming pared 5 bases from V and 12 bases from J, leaving 32 bases between. The CDR3 sequence is CASSTGQGSASGKQAQFF. The CDR3 DNA reads TGTGCCAGCTCAACCGGACAGGGTTCGGCTAGCGGGAAGCAGGCGCAGTTCTTC. The full variable domain, with the rest looked up from reference TRBV18 and TRBJ2-1, is NAGVMQNPRHLVRRRGQEARLRCSPMKGHSHVYWYRQLPEEGLKFMVYLQKENIIDESGMPKERFSAEFPKEGPSILRIQQVVRGDSAAYFCASSTGQGSASGKQAQFFGPGTRLTVL.

This rearrangement joins TRBV5-1 to TRBJ2-1; 7 bases line up with TRBD1. The V gene end was trimmed by 7 bases and the J gene end by 5 bases; junction bases not matched to a gene: 6. The CDR3 totals 13 residues. CDR1 and CDR2 (germline): SGHRS, YFSETQ. The CDR3 DNA reads as TGCGCCAGCTCGAGACAGGGAAACAATGAGCAGTTCTTC. As protein: CASSRQGNNEQFF.

This chain joins TRBV28 and TRBJ1-3; D is ambiguous. Trimming took off 2 bases at V and 2 bases at J, with 7 bases between the two ends. CDR3 length: 14 residues. Germline-derived CDR1 and CDR2 are MDHEN and SYDVKM. CDR3 residues: CASSLRPPGNTIYF. CDR3 sequence (DNA): TGTGCCAGCAGTTTACGCCCTCCTGGAAACACCATATATTTT. The full variable domain, rest sourced from reference TRBV28 and TRBJ1-3, is DVKVTQSSRYLVKRTGEKVFLECVQDMDHENMFWYRQDPGLGLRLIYFSYDVKMKEKGDIPEGYSVSREKKERFSLILESASTNQTSMYLCASSLRPPGNTIYFGEGSWLTVV.

The chain joins TRBV21-1 to TRBJ1-1. TRBV21-1 is a pseudogene segment. This CDR3 comprises 16 residues. In DNA, the CDR3 is TGTGCCAGCAGCAAAAAAAGGGCCTGGGGGAACACTGAAGCTTTCTTT. This sequence encodes CASSKKRAWGNTEAFF.

The chain links TRBV28 to TRBJ2-7; D remains ambiguous. The CDR3 extends over 14 amino acids. Trimming removed 4 bases from V and 0 bases from J, with 10 bases in between. Germline loops: CDR1 MDHEN, CDR2 SYDVKM. The CDR3 coding sequence is TGTGCCAGCAGTTCCACACCCAACTCCTACGAGCAGTACTTC. It encodes CASSSTPNSYEQYF.

The V gene is TRBV7-9, the J gene TRBJ2-7; TRBD2 might be the D (6 bases). Deletions cut 6 bases from V and 7 bases from J, with 19 bases between. Germline V gene sequence: CDR1 SEHNR, CDR2 FQNEAQ (reference sequence). The CDR3 consists of 14 residues. This CDR3 is CASSHRDWDFEQYF. The CDR3 nucleotides are TGTGCCAGCAGTCACCGGGACTGGGATTTTGAGCAGTACTTC.

Concerning this clone: The sample contains more than one DNA sequence encoding this CDR3. V gene TRBV12-3 or TRBV12-4 combines with J gene TRBJ1-5; a possible D gene is TRBD1 (6 bases). The CDR3 loop spans 13 amino acids. V was shortened by 6 bases and J by 4 bases, with 10 bases between the two germline ends. For the CDR3, the DNA is TGTGCCAGCAGGCCTACAGGGAATCAGCCCCAGCATTTT. It encodes CASRPTGNQPQHF.

This chain connects TRBV6-5 to TRBJ1-1, with TRBD1 matching over 7 bases. The germline V gene has CDR1 MNHEY and CDR2 SVGAGI. V was clipped by 2 bases and J by 1 base; unmatched bases: 1. The CDR3 has 14 residues. CDR3 DNA: TGTGCCAGCAGTTACGCAGGGGGGAACACTGAAGCTTTCTTT. Translating gives CASSYAGGNTEAFF.

The genes are TRBV4-3 and TRBJ2-7; possible D gene TRBD2, 6 bases. In germline, CDR1 is LGHNA, CDR2 YSLEER. Trimming left V 1 base short and J 2 bases short, with 12 bases between. CDR3 length: 15 residues. CDR3: CASSQVAGSAYEQYF. The DNA of the CDR3 is TGCGCCAGCAGCCAAGTCGCGGGGAGCGCCTACGAGCAGTACTTC.

The chain links TRBV7-9 to TRBJ1-4; 8 positions match TRBD1. The CDR3 covers 15 residues. V lost 5 bases and J lost 8; bases outside the gene matches: 10. Looked up from germline, CDR1 is SEHNR and CDR2 is FQNEAQ (reference sequence). CDR3 amino acids: CASSRAPGQGEKLFF. The CDR3 DNA follows: TGTGCCAGCAGCCGCGCCCCCGGACAGGGAGAAAAACTGTTTTTT.

The chain recombines TRBV4-2 with TRBJ2-2; TRBD2 matches 7 bases. The junction had 4 bases not matched to a gene; V was cut back by 2 bases and J by 1 base. Germline CDR1 and CDR2: LGHNA and YNFKEQ. CDR3 length equals 16 residues. This CDR3 reads CASSQRASGNTGELFF. CDR3 in DNA: TGTGCCAGCAGCCAAAGGGCTAGCGGGAACACCGGGGAGCTGTTTTTT.

This sequence joins TRBV15 and TRBJ2-2, with TRBD2 matching over 12 bases. With V trimmed by 4 bases and J by 4 bases, 7 bases remained unmatched. Germline CDR1 and CDR2: LNHNV and YYDKDF (reference sequence). The CDR3 length is 17 residues. CDR3 DNA: TGTGCCACCAGCATAGGACTAGCGGGAACCGTCACCGGGGAGCTGTTTTTT. Translated, it gives CATSIGLAGTVTGELFF.

The V call is TRBV6-1, the J call TRBJ1-5; no definite D call. This CDR3 contains 14 residues. Germline CDR1 and CDR2: MNHNS and SASEGT. V lost 4 bases and J 6 bases, leaving 13 bases between the germline ends. CDR3 region: CASSVAGSGQPQHF. The CDR3 DNA reads as TGTGCCAGCAGTGTAGCGGGGAGTGGTCAGCCCCAGCATTTT.

This clone was counted once. The gene calls are TRBV7-9 and TRBJ2-7; D gene ambiguous. The ends were cut back, 2 bases at V and 4 bases at J, with 3 bases in the middle. This CDR3 is built from 11 residues. CDR1 and CDR2 (germline): SEHNR, FQNEAQ (reference sequence). The CDR3 region is CASSLSYEQYF. Written as DNA, the CDR3 is TGTGCCAGCAGCTTATCTTACGAGCAGTACTTC. The full variable domain, with the rest looked up from reference TRBV7-9 and TRBJ2-7, is DTGVSQNPRHKITKRGQNVTFRCDPISEHNRLYWYRQTLGQGPEFLTYFQNEAQLEKSRLLSDRFSAERPKGSFSTLEIQRTEQGDSAMYLCASSLSYEQYFGPGTRLTVT.

The chain links TRBV5-4 to TRBJ1-2; D might be TRBD1 (5 bases). Germline V gene lookup returns CDR1 SGHNT and CDR2 YYREEE (reference sequence). This CDR3 has 16 residues. Trimming removed 2 bases from V and 8 bases from J, with 22 bases in between. The CDR3 sequence: CASSFRGRGNGAGYTF. CDR3 DNA sequence: TGTGCCAGCAGCTTTCGCGGGCGCGGGAATGGGGCCGGCTACACCTTC. The full variable domain, completed using reference TRBV5-4 and TRBJ1-2, is ETGVTQSPTHLIKTRGQQVTLRCSSQSGHNTVSWYQQALGQGPQFIFQYYREEENGRGNFPPRFSGLQFPNYSSELNVNALELDDSALYLCASSFRGRGNGAGYTFGSGTRLTVV.

A word on this clone: At one end the junction does not follow the germline gene, possibly because of a read error. This chain uses TRBV4-2 with TRBJ2-3, with D unclear. The CDR3 loop spans 14 amino acids. Germline V CDR1 and CDR2: LGHNA, YNFKEQ. The CDR3 sequence is CASNQQARTDTQYF. The CDR3, as DNA: TGTGCCAGCAACCAACAAGCCCGCACAGATACGCAGTATTTT.

V usage is TRBV28 and J usage is TRBJ1-1; possible D gene TRBD1, 5 bases. CDR1 is MDHEN and CDR2 is SYDVKM in the germline V gene. Trimming removed 3 bases from V and 4 bases from J, with 21 bases in between. The CDR3 sequence is 17 residues long. The CDR3 DNA is TGTGCCAGCAGTTTTCAGCCCACCGGGGGAGGTGTCACTGAAGCTTTCTTT. Protein: CASSFQPTGGGVTEAFF.

V gene TRBV5-1 combines with J gene TRBJ2-7; D is tentatively TRBD1 or TRBD2 (5 bases each). Trimming left V 4 bases short and J 6 bases short, with 20 bases between. This CDR3 has 15 amino acids. The germline gives CDR1 SGHRS, CDR2 YFSETQ. CDR3 in DNA: TGCGCCAGCAGCCTGGGACGCCTGAACCATGGCGAGCAGTACTTC. Translating it yields CASSLGRLNHGEQYF.

The chain recombines TRBV11-3 with TRBJ1-1; perhaps TRBD1 as D (6 bases). Germline CDR1 reads SGHNT; CDR2 reads YENEEA. CDR3 length: 13 amino acids. V was cut by 4 bases and J by 1 base, with 7 bases left in between. The CDR3: CASSWTANTEAFF. CDR3 coding DNA: TGTGCCAGCAGCTGGACAGCGAACACTGAAGCTTTCTTT.

The chain combines TRBV25-1 with TRBJ2-2, with 7 bases aligning to TRBD1. The CDR3 extends over 14 amino acids. Germline values: CDR1 MGHDK, CDR2 SYGVNS. With V trimmed by 5 bases and J by 6 bases, 6 bases remained unmatched. The CDR3 protein is CASSFTGAAGELFF. The CDR3 nucleotides read TGTGCCAGCAGTTTCACAGGGGCTGCCGGGGAGCTGTTTTTT.

This chain uses TRBV19 with TRBJ2-3, with D perhaps TRBD1 (6 bases). This CDR3 spans 17 amino acids. V was clipped by 5 bases and J by 2 bases, with 20 bases between them. Germline lookup yields CDR1 LNHDA and CDR2 SQIVND (reference sequence). The DNA for the CDR3 is TGTGCCAGTAGTGTCAGGCAGGGGAGAAGGTTCACAGATACGCAGTATTTT. Protein: CASSVRQGRRFTDTQYF.

This chain uses TRBV7-9 with TRBJ1-1; the D is unclear. From germline, CDR1 is SEHNR and CDR2 FQNEAQ (reference sequence). This CDR3 has 14 amino acids. V was trimmed by 5 bases and J by 1 base, leaving 11 bases between them. The CDR3 region has the DNA TGTGCCAGCAGCCTCCTCGGGTCGAACACTGAAGCTTTCTTT. This gives the protein CASSLLGSNTEAFF.

The V gene is TRBV9, the J gene TRBJ2-7; 14 bases are shared with TRBD2. The CDR3 covers 17 residues. The ends lost 4 bases at V and 2 bases at J; junction bases unmatched: 8. CDR1 SGDLS and CDR2 YYNGEE come from the germline V gene. As DNA, the CDR3 is TGTGCCAGCAGCCCGACTAGCGGGGGGGGAAAAACCTACGAGCAGTACTTC. Translated: CASSPTSGGGKTYEQYF.

The chain joins TRBV5-1 to TRBJ2-1, with TRBD2 matching 15 bases. The V and J ends lost 4 bases and 9 bases, in that order; junction bases with no gene match: 8. Germline assignment: CDR1 SGHRS and CDR2 YFSETQ. CDR3 length: 16 residues. The CDR3, as DNA: TGCGCCAGCAGCATCCAAGGACTAGCGGGAGGGCCTGAGCAGTTCTTC. As protein: CASSIQGLAGGPEQFF.